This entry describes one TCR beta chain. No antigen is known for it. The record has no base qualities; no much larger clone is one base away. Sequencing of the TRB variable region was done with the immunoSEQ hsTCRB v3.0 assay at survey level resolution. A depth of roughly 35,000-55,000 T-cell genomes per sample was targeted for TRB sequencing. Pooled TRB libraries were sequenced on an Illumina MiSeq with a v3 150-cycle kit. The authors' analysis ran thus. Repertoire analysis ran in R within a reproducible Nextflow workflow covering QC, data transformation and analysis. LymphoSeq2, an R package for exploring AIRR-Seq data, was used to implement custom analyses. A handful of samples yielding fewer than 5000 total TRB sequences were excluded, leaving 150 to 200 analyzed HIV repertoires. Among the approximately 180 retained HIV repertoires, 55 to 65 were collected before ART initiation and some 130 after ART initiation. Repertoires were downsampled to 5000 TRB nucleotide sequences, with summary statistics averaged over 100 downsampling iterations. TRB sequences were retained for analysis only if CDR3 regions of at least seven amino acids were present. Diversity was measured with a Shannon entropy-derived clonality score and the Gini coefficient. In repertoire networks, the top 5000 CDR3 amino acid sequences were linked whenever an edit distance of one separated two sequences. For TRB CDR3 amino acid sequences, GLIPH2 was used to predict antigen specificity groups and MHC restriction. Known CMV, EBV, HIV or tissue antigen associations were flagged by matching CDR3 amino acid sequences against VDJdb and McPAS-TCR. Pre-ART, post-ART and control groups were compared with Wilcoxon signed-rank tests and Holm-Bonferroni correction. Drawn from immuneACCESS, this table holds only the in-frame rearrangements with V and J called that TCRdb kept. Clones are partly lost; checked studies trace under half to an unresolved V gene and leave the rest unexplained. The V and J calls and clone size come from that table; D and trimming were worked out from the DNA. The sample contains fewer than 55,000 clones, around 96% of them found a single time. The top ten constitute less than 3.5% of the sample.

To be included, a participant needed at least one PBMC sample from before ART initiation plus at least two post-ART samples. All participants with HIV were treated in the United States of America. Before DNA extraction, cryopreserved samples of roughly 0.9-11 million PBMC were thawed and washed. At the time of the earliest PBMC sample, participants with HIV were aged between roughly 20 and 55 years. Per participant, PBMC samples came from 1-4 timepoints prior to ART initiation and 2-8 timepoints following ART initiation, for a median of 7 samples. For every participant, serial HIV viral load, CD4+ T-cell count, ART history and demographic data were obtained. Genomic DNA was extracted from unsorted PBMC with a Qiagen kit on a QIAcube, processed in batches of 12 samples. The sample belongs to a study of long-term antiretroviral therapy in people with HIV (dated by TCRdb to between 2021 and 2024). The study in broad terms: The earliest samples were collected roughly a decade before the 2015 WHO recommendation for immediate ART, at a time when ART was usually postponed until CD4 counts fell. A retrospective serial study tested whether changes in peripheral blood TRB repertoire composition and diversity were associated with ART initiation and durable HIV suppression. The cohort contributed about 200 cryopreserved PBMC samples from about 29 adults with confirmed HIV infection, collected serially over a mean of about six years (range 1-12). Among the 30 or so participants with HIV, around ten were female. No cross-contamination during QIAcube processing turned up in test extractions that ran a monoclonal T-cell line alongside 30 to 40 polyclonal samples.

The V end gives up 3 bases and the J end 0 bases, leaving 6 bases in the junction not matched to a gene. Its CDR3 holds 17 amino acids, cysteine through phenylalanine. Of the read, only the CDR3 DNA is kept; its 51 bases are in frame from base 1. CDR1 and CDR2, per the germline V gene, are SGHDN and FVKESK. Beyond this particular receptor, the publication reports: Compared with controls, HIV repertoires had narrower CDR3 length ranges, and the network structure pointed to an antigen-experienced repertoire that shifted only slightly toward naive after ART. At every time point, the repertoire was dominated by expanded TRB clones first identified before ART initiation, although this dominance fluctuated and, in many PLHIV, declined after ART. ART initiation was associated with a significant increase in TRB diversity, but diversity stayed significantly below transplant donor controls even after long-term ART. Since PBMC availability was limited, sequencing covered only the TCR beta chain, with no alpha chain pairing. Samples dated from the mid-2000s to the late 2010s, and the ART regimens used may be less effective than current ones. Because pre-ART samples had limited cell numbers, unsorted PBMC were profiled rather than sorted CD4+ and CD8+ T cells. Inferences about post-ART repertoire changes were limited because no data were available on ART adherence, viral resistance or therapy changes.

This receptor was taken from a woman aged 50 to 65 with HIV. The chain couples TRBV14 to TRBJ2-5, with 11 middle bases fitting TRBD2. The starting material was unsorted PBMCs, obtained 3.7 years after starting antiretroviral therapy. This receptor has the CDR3 CASSQNPGLADQETQYF. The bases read TGTGCCAGCAGCCAGAATCCGGGACTAGCGGACCAAGAGACCCAGTACTTC.